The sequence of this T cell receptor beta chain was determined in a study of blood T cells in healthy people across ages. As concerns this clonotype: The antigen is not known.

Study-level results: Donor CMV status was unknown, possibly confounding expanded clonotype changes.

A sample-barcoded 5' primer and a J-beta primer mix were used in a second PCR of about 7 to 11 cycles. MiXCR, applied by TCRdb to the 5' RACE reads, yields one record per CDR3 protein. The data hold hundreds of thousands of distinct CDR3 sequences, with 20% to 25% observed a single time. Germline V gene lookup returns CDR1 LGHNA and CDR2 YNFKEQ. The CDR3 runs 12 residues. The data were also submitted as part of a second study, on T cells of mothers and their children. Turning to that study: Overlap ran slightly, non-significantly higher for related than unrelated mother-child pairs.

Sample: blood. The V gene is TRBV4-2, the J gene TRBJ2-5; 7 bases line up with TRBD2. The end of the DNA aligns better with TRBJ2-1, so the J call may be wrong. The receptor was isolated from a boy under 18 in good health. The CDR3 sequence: CASTGGRNEQFF. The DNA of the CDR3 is TGTGCCAGCACGGGGGGAAGGAATGAGCAGTTCTTC.